This TCR beta chain was captured by sequencing in a study of blood T cells in healthy people across ages. The CDR3 has 15 amino acids. The V and J ends lost 7 bases and 3 bases, in that order; junction bases with no gene match: 12. Germline V lookup: CDR1 DFQATT, CDR2 SNEGSKA (reference sequence). Alongside a J-beta primer mix, a sample-barcoded 5' primer served in a second PCR lasting about 7 to 11 cycles. TCRdb reprocessed the 5' RACE reads with MiXCR, giving one entry per CDR3 protein. This table has about 1.1 million distinct CDR3 sequences, 35% to 40% appearing once. The chain has TRBV20-1 and TRBJ2-1, with 7 positions matching TRBD1. Sequenced material: blood. The clonotype was recovered from a man in his late teens or twenties in good health. CDR3 protein: CSVPATGTVYNEQFF. The CDR3 nucleotides are TGCAGTGTCCCCGCCACCGGGACAGTCTACAATGAGCAGTTCTTC.